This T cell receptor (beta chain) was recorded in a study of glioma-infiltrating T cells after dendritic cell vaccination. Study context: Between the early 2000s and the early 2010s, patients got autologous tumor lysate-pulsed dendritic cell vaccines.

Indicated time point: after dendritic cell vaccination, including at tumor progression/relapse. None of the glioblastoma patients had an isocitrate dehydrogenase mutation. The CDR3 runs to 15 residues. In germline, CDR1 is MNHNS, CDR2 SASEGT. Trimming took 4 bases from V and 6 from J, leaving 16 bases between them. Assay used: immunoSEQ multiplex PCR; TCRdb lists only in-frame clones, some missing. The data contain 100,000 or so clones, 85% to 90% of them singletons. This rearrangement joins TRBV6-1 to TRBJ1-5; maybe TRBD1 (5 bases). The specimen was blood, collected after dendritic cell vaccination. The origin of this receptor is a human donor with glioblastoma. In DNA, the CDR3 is TGTGCCAGCAGTGGCCAGCCAGGGTCTGCTCAGCCCCAGCATTTT. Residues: CASSGQPGSAQPQHF.